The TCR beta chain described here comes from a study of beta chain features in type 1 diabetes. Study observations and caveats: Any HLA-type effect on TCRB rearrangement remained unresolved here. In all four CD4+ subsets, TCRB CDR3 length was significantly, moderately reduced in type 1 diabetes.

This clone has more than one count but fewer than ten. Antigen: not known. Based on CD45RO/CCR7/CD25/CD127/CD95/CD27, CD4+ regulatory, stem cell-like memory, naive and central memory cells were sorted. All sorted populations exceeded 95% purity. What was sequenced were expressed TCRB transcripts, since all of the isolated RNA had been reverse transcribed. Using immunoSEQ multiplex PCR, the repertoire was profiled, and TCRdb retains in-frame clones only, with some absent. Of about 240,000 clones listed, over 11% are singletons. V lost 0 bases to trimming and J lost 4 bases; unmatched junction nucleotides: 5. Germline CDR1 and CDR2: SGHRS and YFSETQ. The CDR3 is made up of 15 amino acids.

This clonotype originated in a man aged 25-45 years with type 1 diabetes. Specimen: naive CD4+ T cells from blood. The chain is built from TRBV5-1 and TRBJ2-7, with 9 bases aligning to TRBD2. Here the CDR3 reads CASSLGLAGIYEQYF. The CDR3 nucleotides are TGCGCCAGCAGCTTGGGGCTAGCGGGAATATACGAGCAGTACTTC.